These 18 T cell receptor beta chains originate from one sample sequenced in a study of T cells in Graves' hyperthyroidism and ophthalmopathy. TCR beta CDR3 sequences were amplified from RNA transcripts. HTBI primers were employed in a first-round RT-PCR of the TCR CDR3. TCRdb re-called the multiplex PCR reads through MiXCR, storing one row per CDR3 protein. The table includes roughly 700,000 distinct CDR3 sequences, 15% to 20% detected once. Sequencing input: blood. The receptors come from a man aged 45-65 years with Graves' hyperthyroidism.

This clonotype was detected ten times or more. V and J are TRBV11-1 and TRBJ2-4; no firm D call. In germline, CDR1 is SGHAT, CDR2 FQDESV (reference sequence). The CDR3 covers 18 residues. The ends were cut back, 2 bases at V and 0 bases at J, with 17 bases in the middle. The CDR3 loop is CASSLSGARTVAKNIQYF. The CDR3 nucleotides read TGTGCCAGCAGCTTATCAGGTGCAAGAACCGTAGCCAAAAACATTCAGTACTTC.

The table lists this clonotype with a few counts. The chain recombines TRBV12-3 or TRBV12-4 with TRBJ2-2, with D maybe TRBD2 (6 bases). This CDR3 has 15 residues. V was clipped by 4 bases and J by 5 bases, with 14 bases between them. CDR3 bases: TGTGCCAGCAGTTACAGGTTGGGAGGAACCGGGGAGCTGTTTTTT. Protein: CASSYRLGGTGELFF.

The chain joins TRBV5-1 to TRBJ2-7, with D perhaps TRBD1 (5 bases). The CDR3 runs to 15 residues. CDR1 and CDR2 from the germline V gene are SGHRS and YFSETQ. The ends were cut back, 0 bases at V and 4 bases at J, with 14 bases in the middle. The CDR3 nucleotides are TGCGCCAGCAGCTTGGATCCAGGGTCCCTGTACGAGCAGTACTTC. As protein: CASSLDPGSLYEQYF.

This clonotype was observed many times. J is TRBJ2-1 and V is TRBV11-2; D not certain. Germline V gene sequence: CDR1 SGHAT, CDR2 FQNNGV. The CDR3 totals 13 residues. Trimming cost V 3 bases and J 6 bases, with 9 bases left between them. The DNA of the CDR3 is TGTGCCAGCAGCTTTACCGAGAGCAATGAGCAGTTCTTC. Protein product: CASSFTESNEQFF.

This clonotype was recorded at least ten times. CDR3 DNA sequence: TGTGCCAGCAGCAAGCAGGGTTATAGCAATCAGCCCCAGCATTTT. Encoded protein: CASSKQGYSNQPQHF. V and J are TRBV9 and TRBJ1-5; D perhaps matches TRBD1 (5 bases). This CDR3 is 15 amino acids long. Germline CDR1 reads SGDLS; CDR2 reads YYNGEE. V lost 4 bases to trimming and J lost 0 bases, with 11 bases between them.

This clonotype has at least ten counts. The chain is built from TRBV3-1 and TRBJ2-4; 7 positions agree with TRBD1. After removal of 1 base from V and 8 bases from J, the junction contained 5 bases not matched to a gene. This CDR3 contains 14 residues. From germline, CDR1 is LGHDT and CDR2 YNNKEL (reference sequence). The CDR3 region is CASSQAYRGDIQYF. The CDR3 DNA is TGTGCCAGCAGCCAAGCCTACAGGGGTGACATTCAGTACTTC.

This clonotype has ten or more counts. The rearrangement joins TRBV11-3 to TRBJ2-1; the match to TRBD2 covers 14 bases. Germline CDR1 and CDR2: SGHNT and YENEEA. This CDR3 is built from 16 residues. Trimming removed 4 bases from V and 5 bases from J; junction bases left unmatched: 4. Here the CDR3 reads CASSSGLAGVDNEQFF. The CDR3 DNA follows: TGTGCCAGCAGCTCGGGACTAGCGGGGGTGGACAATGAGCAGTTCTTC.

This clonotype was detected many times. J is TRBJ1-4 and V is TRBV30; perhaps TRBD1 as D (5 bases). CDR3 length: 13 amino acids. Trimming left V 7 bases short and J 8 bases short, with 17 bases between. Germline CDR1 reads GTSNPN; CDR2 reads SVGIG (reference sequence). The DNA of the CDR3 is TGTGCCTTCCAGACAGCACGTAGGGAAAAACTGTTTTTT. Protein sequence: CAFQTARREKLFF.

This clonotype was observed at least ten times. This rearrangement joins TRBV2 to TRBJ2-1; D is possibly TRBD1 or TRBD2 (5 bases each). V dropped 2 bases and J dropped 3 bases, with 14 bases sitting between them. Per germline, CDR1 SNHLY and CDR2 FYNNEI. CDR3 length equals 16 residues. DNA for the CDR3: TGTGCCAGCAGTGAACAGGGCTCCGGAGGCTACAATGAGCAGTTCTTC. Protein sequence: CASSEQGSGGYNEQFF.

This clonotype was seen repeatedly, ten times or more. This rearrangement joins TRBV27 to TRBJ2-7; D remains ambiguous. V was cut by 4 bases and J by 5 bases, with 15 bases left in between. This CDR3 spans 14 amino acids. CDR1 MNHEY and CDR2 SMNVEV come from the germline V gene (reference sequence). CDR3 sequence reads: CASSSPSIQHEQYF. CDR3 DNA: TGTGCCAGCAGTTCCCCTTCTATACAGCACGAGCAGTACTTC.

This clonotype was picked up many times. The gene calls are TRBV12-3 or TRBV12-4 and TRBJ2-1, with 10 bases identical to TRBD2. V gave up 7 bases and J gave up 9 bases; unmatched junction bases: 12. The CDR3 runs to 15 residues. CDR3 residues: CASTPSGSYRGEQFF. In DNA, the CDR3 is TGTGCCAGCACCCCTAGCGGGAGTTATCGTGGTGAGCAGTTCTTC.

This clonotype appeared many times. The chain employs TRBV28 and TRBJ1-2; TRBD1 is a possible D gene (6 bases). There are 12 residues in the CDR3. Germline V gene sequence: CDR1 MDHEN, CDR2 SYDVKM. Trimming left V 6 bases short and J 7 bases short, with 12 bases between. The DNA of the CDR3 is TGTGCCAGCAGCACTTACAGGGTTGGCTACACCTTC. This encodes CASSTYRVGYTF.

This clonotype was picked up many times. The chain carries TRBV18 and TRBJ2-7; unclear D gene. V dropped 3 bases and J dropped 0 bases, with 12 bases sitting between them. The CDR3 covers 15 residues. Germline V CDR1 and CDR2: KGHSH, LQKENI. CDR3 region: CASSPGTASSYEQYF. For the CDR3, the DNA is TGTGCCAGCTCACCGGGCACAGCCAGCTCCTACGAGCAGTACTTC.

V usage is TRBV29-1 and J usage is TRBJ1-2; D call uncertain. The CDR3 has 11 amino acids. Germline assignment: CDR1 SQVTM and CDR2 ANQGSEA. Trimming removed 4 bases at V and 7 bases at J, with 10 bases between. Here the CDR3 reads CSVVGLGGYTF. The CDR3 DNA reads as TGCAGCGTTGTCGGGTTAGGTGGCTACACCTTC.

This clonotype showed up many times. The chain couples TRBV19 to TRBJ1-1; D is perhaps TRBD1 (6 bases). The CDR3 has 14 residues. Trimming pared 3 bases from V and 3 bases from J, leaving 11 bases between. CDR1 and CDR2 (germline): LNHDA, SQIVND (reference sequence). The CDR3 here is CASSMGRQDTEAFF. Written as DNA, the CDR3 is TGTGCCAGTAGTATGGGCAGACAGGACACTGAAGCTTTCTTT.

This clonotype has ten or more counts. The CDR3 DNA follows: TGTGCCAGCAGCTTAGGACAGGGGGCGCTTGAGCAGTACTTC. Its protein product is CASSLGQGALEQYF. V and J are TRBV7-2 and TRBJ2-7; 10 bases are shared with TRBD1. Germline V gene data show CDR1 as SGHTA and CDR2 as FQGNSA. This CDR3 is 14 amino acids long. The V and J ends lost 1 base and 7 bases, in that order; junction bases with no gene match: 4.

This clonotype showed up many times. The chain has TRBV27 and TRBJ2-1; 9 bases map to TRBD2. The germline V gene encodes CDR1 MNHEY and CDR2 SMNVEV (reference sequence). CDR3 length: 14 residues. J lost 7 bases, V lost 3 bases, and 4 bases had no gene match. The CDR3 coding sequence is TGTGCCAGCAGTTTGCTAGCGGGACGGAATGAGCAGTTCTTC. Amino acid sequence: CASSLLAGRNEQFF.

This clonotype turned up a few times. The chain has TRBV5-1 and TRBJ2-2; D is unresolved. This CDR3 has 16 amino acids. V was trimmed by 0 bases and J by 6 bases, leaving 15 bases between them. Germline-derived CDR1 and CDR2 are SGHRS and YFSETQ. CDR3 region: CASSLAKRLVSGELFF. CDR3 coding DNA: TGCGCCAGCAGCTTGGCCAAGCGCCTGGTATCCGGGGAGCTGTTTTTT.